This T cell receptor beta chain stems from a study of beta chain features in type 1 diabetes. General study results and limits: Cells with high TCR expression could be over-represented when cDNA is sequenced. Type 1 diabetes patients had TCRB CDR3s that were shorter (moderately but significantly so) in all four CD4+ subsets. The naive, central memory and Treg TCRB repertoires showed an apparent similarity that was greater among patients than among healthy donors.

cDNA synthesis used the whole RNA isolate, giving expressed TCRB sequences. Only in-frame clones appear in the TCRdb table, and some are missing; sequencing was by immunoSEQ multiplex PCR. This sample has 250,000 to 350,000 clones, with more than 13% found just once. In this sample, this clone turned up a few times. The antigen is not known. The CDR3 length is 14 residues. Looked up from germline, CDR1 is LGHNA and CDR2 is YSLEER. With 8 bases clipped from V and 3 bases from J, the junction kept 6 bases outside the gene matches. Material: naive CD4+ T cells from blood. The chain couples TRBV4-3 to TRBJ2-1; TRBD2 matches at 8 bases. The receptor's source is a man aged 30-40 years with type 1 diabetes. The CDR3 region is CASSVAGIYNEQFF. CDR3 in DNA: TGCGCCAGCTCCGTAGCGGGAATCTACAATGAGCAGTTCTTC.